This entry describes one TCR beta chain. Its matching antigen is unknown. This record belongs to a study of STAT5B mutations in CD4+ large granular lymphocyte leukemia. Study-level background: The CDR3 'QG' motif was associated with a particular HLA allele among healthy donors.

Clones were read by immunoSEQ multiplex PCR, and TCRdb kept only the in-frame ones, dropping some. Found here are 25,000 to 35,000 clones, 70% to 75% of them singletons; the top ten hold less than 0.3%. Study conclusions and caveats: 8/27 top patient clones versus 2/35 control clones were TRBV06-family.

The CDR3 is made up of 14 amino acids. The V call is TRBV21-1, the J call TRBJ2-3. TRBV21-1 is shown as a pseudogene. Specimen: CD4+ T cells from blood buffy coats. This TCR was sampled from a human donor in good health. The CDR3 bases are TGTGCCACCAGGGGTCAACTGGACACAGATACGCAGTATTTT. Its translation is CATRGQLDTDTQYF.